This TCR beta chain was recovered during a study of T cell changes during pregnancy in multiple sclerosis. The CDR3 has 15 amino acids. Measured with immunoSEQ multiplex PCR; TCRdb has only the in-frame clones, and not every one. The table records around 66,000 clones, 91% of them present only once. The TCR was taken from a female donor in good health, enrolled as a control in a pregnancy study. The sequenced sample was peripheral blood, obtained in the third trimester of pregnancy. The rearrangement links TRBV21-1 to TRBJ1-5. TRBV21-1 is a pseudogene segment. Here the CDR3 DNA reads TGTGCCAGCAGCAAAGGACGGAGTAGCAATCAGCCCCAGCATTTT. This sequence encodes CASSKGRSSNQPQHF.